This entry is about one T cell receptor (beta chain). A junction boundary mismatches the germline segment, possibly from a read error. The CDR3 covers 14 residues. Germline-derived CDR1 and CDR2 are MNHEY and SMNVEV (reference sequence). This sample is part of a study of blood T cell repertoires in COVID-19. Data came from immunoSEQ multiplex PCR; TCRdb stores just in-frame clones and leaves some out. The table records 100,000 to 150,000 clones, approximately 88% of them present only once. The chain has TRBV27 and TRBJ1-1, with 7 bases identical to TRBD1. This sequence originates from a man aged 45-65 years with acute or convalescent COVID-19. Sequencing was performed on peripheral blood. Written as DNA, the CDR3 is TGTGCCGGCAGTTTGACAGGGACGAACACTGAAGCTTTCTTT. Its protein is CAGSLTGTNTEAFF.